The text below deals with one T cell receptor beta chain. The source of the sample is a study of T-cell reconstitution after alpha-beta-depleted transplantation in children. Unique molecular identifiers were used to barcode this TCRbeta library. TCRdb re-analysed the PCR reads in MiXCR, keeping a single row per CDR3 protein. Of 500,000 or so distinct CDR3 sequences in the sample, about 33% were seen once. The CDR3 extends over 15 amino acids. The ends lost 0 bases at V and 8 bases at J; junction bases unmatched: 8. Germline assignment: CDR1 SGDLS and CDR2 YYNGEE. This sequence joins TRBV9 and TRBJ2-3; 8 bases line up with TRBD1. The source material was PBMCs from the stem cell graft donor, sampled from the stem cell graft. This clonotype originated in a human donor who donated a stem cell graft to a child with aplastic anemia. CDR3 DNA sequence: TGTGCCAGCAGCGTAGGAGGGGACAGGCGGAGTACGCAGTATTTT. Its protein is CASSVGGDRRSTQYF.